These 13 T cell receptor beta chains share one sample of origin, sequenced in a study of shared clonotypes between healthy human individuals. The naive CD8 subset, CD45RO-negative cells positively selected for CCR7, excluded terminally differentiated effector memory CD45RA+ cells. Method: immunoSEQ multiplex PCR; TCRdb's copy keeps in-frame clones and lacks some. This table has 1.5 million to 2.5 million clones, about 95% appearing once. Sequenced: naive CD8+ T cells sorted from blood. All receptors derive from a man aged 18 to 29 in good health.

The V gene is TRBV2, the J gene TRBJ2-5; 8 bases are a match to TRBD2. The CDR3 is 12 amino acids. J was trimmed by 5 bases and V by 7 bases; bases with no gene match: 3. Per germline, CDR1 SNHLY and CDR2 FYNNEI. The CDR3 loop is CASNRGRETQYF. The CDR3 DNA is TGTGCCAGCAACCGCGGGAGGGAGACCCAGTACTTC.

CDR3 nucleotide sequence: TGCGCCAGCAGCCCAAGGAGTAGCGGGGGCATGAAACTCACAGATACGCAGTATTTT. Amino acid sequence: CASSPRSSGGMKLTDTQYF. The chain is built from TRBV5-1 and TRBJ2-3; 9 bases map to TRBD2. This CDR3 contains 19 residues. V dropped 4 bases and J dropped 2; count of bases not matched to a gene: 17. Germline CDR1 SGHRS, CDR2 YFSETQ.

The CDR3: CASSPKGVDYGYTF. CDR3 coding DNA: TGTGCCAGCAGCCCCAAAGGGGTGGACTATGGCTACACCTTC. The rearrangement links TRBV9 to TRBJ1-2; maybe TRBD1 (5 bases). The V gene's germline CDR1 is SGDLS and CDR2 YYNGEE. Trimming removed 4 bases at V and 3 bases at J, with 13 bases between. The CDR3 runs 14 residues.

As DNA, the CDR3 is TGTGCCAGCAGTCCCCGGGACAGCCCCTACGAGCAGTACTTC. Translated, it gives CASSPRDSPYEQYF. The J gene is TRBJ2-7, the V gene TRBV27; 7 bases line up with TRBD1. This CDR3 comprises 14 residues. Per the germline V gene, CDR1 is MNHEY and CDR2 is SMNVEV (reference sequence). With V trimmed by 5 bases and J by 2 bases, 6 bases remained unmatched.

CDR3 in DNA: TGTGCCAGCAGCTTGGGGTCCGGGACAGGCTACTTC. Protein: CASSLGSGTGYF. J is TRBJ2-7 and V is TRBV5-6; 8 nucleotides match TRBD1. V gave up 0 bases and J gave up 13 bases; unmatched junction bases: 6. Germline V CDR1 and CDR2: SGHDT, YYEEEE. The CDR3 spans 12 residues.

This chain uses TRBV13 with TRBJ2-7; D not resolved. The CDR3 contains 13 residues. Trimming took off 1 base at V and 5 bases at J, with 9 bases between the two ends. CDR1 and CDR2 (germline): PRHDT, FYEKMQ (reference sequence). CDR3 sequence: CASSLEGSHEQYF. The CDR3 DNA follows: TGTGCCAGCAGCTTAGAGGGTTCCCACGAGCAGTACTTC.

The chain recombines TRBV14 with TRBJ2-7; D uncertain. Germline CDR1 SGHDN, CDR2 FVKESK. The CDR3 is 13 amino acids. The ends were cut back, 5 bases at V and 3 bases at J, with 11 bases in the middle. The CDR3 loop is CASSTSWYYEQYF. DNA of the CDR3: TGTGCCAGCAGCACCTCGTGGTACTACGAGCAGTACTTC.

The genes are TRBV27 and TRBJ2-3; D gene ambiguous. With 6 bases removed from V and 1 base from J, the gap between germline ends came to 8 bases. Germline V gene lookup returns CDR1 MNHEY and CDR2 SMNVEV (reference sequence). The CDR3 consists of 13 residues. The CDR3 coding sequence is TGTGCCAGCAGCCCAGGACGCACAGATACGCAGTATTTT. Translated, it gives CASSPGRTDTQYF.

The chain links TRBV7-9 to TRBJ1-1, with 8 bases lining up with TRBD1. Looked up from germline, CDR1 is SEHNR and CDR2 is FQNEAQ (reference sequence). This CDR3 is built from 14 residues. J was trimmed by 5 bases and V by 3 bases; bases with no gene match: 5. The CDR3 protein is CASSLGTGLTEAFF. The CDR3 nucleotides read TGTGCCAGCAGCTTGGGGACAGGTTTGACTGAAGCTTTCTTT. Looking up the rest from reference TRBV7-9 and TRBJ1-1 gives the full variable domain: DTGVSQNPRHKITKRGQNVTFRCDPISEHNRLYWYRQTLGQGPEFLTYFQNEAQLEKSRLLSDRFSAERPKGSFSTLEIQRTEQGDSAMYLCASSLGTGLTEAFFGQGTRLTVV.

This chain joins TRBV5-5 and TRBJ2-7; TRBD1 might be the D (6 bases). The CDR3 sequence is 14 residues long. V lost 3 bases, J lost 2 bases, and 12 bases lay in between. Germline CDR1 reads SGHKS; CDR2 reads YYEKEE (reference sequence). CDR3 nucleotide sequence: TGTGCCAGCAGCTCGGAGGACAGCGCCTACGAGCAGTACTTC. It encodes CASSSEDSAYEQYF. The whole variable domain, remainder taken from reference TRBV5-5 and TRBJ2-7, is DAGVTQSPTHLIKTRGQQVTLRCSPISGHKSVSWYQQVLGQGPQFIFQYYEKEERGRGNFPDRFSARQFPNYSSELNVNALLLGDSALYLCASSSEDSAYEQYFGPGTRLTVT.

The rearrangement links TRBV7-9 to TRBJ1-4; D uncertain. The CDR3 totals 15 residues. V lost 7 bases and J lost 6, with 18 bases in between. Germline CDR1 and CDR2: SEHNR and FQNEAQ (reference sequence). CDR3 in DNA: TGTGCCAGCATCAAGGACGGAGCCCTTTATGAAAAACTGTTTTTT. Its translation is CASIKDGALYEKLFF.

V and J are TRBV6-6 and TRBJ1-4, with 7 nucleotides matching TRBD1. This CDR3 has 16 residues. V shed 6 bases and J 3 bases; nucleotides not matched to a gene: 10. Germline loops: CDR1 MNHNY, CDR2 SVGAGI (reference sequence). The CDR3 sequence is CASRQGQGGSNEKLFF. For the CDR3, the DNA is TGTGCCAGCAGACAGGGGCAGGGAGGCTCTAATGAAAAACTGTTTTTT.

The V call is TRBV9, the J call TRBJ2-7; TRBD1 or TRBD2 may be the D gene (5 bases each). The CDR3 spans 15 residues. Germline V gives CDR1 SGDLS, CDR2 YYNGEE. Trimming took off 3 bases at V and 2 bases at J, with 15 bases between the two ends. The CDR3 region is CASSASPGTAYEQYF. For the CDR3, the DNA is TGTGCCAGCAGCGCCTCTCCCGGGACCGCCTACGAGCAGTACTTC.